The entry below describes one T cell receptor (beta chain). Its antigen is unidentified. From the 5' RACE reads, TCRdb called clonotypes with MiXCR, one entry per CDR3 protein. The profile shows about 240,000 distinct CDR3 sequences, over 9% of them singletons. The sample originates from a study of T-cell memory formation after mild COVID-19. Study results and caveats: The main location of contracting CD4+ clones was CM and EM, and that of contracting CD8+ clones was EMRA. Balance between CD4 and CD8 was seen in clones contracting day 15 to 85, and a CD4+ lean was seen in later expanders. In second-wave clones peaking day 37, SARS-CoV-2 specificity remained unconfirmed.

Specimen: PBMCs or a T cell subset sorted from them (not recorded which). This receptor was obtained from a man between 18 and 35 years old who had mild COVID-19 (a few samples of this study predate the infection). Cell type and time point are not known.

The CDR3 DNA is TGTGCCAGCAGCCGGGACAGGGACTCAGATACGCAGTATTTT. This gives the protein CASSRDRDSDTQYF. The chain couples TRBV11-2 to TRBJ2-3, with 9 bases aligning to TRBD1. V was pared by 5 bases and J by 4 bases, with 4 bases of the junction left unmatched. CDR1 SGHAT and CDR2 FQNNGV come from the germline V gene. The length of the CDR3 is 14 residues.